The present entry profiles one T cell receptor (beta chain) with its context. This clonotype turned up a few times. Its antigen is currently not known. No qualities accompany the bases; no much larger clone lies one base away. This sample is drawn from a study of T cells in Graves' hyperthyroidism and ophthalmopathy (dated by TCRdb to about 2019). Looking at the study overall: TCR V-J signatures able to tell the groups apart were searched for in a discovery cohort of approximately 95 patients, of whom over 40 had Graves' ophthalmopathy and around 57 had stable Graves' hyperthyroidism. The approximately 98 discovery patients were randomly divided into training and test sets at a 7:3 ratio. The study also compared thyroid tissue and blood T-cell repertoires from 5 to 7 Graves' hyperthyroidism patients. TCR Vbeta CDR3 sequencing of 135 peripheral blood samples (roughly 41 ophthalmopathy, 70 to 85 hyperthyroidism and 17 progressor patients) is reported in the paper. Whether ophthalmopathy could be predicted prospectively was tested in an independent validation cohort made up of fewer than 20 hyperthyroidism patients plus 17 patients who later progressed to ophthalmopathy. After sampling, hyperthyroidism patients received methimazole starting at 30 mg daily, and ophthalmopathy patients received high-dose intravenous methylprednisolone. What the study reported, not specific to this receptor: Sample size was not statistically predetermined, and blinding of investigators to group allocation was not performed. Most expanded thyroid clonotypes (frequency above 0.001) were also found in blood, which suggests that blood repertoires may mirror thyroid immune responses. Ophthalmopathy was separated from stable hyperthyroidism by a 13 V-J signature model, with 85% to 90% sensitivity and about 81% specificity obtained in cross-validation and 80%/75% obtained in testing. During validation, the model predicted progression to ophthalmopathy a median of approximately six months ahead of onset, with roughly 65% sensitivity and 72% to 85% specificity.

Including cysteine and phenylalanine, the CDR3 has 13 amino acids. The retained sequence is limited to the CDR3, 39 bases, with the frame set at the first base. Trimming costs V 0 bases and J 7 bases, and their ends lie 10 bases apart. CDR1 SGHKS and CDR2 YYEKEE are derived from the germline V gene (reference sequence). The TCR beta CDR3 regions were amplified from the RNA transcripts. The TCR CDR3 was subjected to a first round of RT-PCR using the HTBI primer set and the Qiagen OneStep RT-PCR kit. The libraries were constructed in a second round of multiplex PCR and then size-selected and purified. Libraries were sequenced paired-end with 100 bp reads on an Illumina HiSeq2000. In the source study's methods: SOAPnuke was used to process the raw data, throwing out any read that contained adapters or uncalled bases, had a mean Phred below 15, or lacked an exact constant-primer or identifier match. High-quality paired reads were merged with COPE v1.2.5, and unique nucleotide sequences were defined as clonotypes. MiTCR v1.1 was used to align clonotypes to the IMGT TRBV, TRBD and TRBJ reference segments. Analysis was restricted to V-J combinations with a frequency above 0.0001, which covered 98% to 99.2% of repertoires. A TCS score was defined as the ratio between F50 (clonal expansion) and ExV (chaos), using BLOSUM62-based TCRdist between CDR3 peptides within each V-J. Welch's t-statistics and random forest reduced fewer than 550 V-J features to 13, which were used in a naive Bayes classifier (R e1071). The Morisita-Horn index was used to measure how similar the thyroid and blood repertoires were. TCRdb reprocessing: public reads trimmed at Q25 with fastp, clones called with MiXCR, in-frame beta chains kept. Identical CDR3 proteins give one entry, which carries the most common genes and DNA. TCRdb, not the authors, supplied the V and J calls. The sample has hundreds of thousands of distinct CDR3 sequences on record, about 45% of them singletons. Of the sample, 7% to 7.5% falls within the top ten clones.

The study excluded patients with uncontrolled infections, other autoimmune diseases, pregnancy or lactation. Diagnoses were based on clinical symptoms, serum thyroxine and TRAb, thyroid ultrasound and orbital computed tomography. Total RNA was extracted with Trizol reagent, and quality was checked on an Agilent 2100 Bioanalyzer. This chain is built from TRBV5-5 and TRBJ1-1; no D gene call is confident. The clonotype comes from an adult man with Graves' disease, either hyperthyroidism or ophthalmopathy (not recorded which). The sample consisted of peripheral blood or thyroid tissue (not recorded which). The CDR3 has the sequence CASSLEARREAFF. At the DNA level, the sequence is TGTGCCAGCAGCTTGGAAGCCAGGCGTGAAGCTTTCTTT.